This TCR beta chain derives from a study of blood T cell repertoires in COVID-19. After removal of 3 bases from V and 7 bases from J, the junction contained 10 bases not matched to a gene. The CDR3 consists of 16 residues. The V gene's germline CDR1 is MDHEN and CDR2 SYDVKM. Only in-frame clones appear in the TCRdb table, and some are missing; sequencing was by immunoSEQ multiplex PCR. The sample holds roughly 140,000 clones, 88% seen once. This clone has only a few counts. The chain has TRBV28 and TRBJ2-1, with 9 positions matching TRBD2. The specimen sequenced was peripheral blood. This clonotype was obtained from a human donor in a cohort sampled during active COVID-19. Written as DNA, the CDR3 is TGTGCCAGCAGTTTCATACTAGCGGGTTCCAAGAATGAGCAGTTCTTC. Its protein is CASSFILAGSKNEQFF.